This T cell receptor (beta chain) was found in a study of cytomegalovirus exposure and HLA in healthy donors. Study findings and constraints: TRBV6-2, TRBV6-3 and some other V segments were excluded as indistinguishable. In presence/absence analyses, roughly uniform sequencing depth across donors was assumed.

A note on this clone: Antigen: not known.

Trimming took off 4 bases at V and 5 bases at J, with 14 bases between the two ends. CDR3 length: 14 residues. CDR1 and CDR2 (germline): SGHVS, FNYEAQ. Amplification used 60 Vbeta primers and 13 Jbeta primers. TCRdb's copy holds only in-frame clones and misses some; the assay was immunoSEQ multiplex PCR. The sample has roughly 130,000 clones; around 8.5% are singletons. What was sequenced was PBMCs. The J gene is TRBJ2-5, the V gene TRBV7-6; TRBD1 might be the D (6 bases). The TCR comes from a man aged 35 to 55 in good health and CMV-seronegative. The CDR3 nucleotides read TGTGCCAGCAGCTCTCAGGGGTCCTGGGAGACCCAGTACTTC. Translated, it gives CASSSQGSWETQYF.